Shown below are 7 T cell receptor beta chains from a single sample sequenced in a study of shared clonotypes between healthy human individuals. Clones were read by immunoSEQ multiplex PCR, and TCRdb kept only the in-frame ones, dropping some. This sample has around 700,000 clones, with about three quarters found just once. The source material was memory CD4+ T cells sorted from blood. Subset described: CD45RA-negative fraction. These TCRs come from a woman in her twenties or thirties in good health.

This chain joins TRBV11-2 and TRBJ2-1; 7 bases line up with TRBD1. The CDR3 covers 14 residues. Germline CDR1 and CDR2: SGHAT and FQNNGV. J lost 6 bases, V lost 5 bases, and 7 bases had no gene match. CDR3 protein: CASSVYRGSNEQFF. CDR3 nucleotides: TGTGCCAGCAGCGTATACAGGGGATCCAATGAGCAGTTCTTC. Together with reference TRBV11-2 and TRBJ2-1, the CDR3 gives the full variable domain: EAGVAQSPRYKIIEKRQSVAFWCNPISGHATLYWYQQILGQGPKLLIQFQNNGVVDDSQLPKDRFSAERLKGVDSTLKIQPAKLEDSAVYLCASSVYRGSNEQFFGPGTRLTVL.

The CDR3 here is CASSLVHGPNTEAFF. CDR3 in DNA: TGTGCCAGCAGCTTAGTCCACGGCCCGAACACTGAAGCTTTCTTT. The rearrangement joins TRBV7-6 to TRBJ1-1; D unresolved. The V end lost 1 base, the J end lost 1 base, and 10 bases lay between the germline ends. The CDR3 length is 15 residues. From germline, CDR1 is SGHVS and CDR2 FNYEAQ. The whole variable domain, remainder taken from reference TRBV7-6 and TRBJ1-1, is GAGVSQSPRYKVTKRGQDVALRCDPISGHVSLYWYRQALGQGPEFLTYFNYEAQQDKSGLPNDRFSAERPEGSISTLTIQRTEQRDSAMYRCASSLVHGPNTEAFFGQGTRLTVV.

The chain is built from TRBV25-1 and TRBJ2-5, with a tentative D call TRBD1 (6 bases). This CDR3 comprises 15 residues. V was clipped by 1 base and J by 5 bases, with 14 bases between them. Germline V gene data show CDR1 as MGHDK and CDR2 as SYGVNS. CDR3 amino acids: CASSESDRRDETQYF. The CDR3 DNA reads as TGTGCCAGCAGTGAATCTGACAGGAGAGACGAGACCCAGTACTTC.

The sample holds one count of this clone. In DNA form, the CDR3 reads TGTGCCAGCAGTGACCCGACAGGAAACTATGGCTACACCTTC. Its translation: CASSDPTGNYGYTF. The chain has TRBV28 and TRBJ1-2, with D possibly TRBD1 on 6 matching bases. Between the trimmed V and J ends, which lost 5 bases and 2 bases, there was a span of 12 bases. This CDR3 region has 14 residues. Germline CDR1 and CDR2: MDHEN and SYDVKM.

CDR3 in amino acids: CASSQERLAGVYEQYF. In DNA form, the CDR3 reads TGCGCCAGCAGCCAAGAAAGACTAGCGGGAGTGTACGAGCAGTACTTC. The gene calls are TRBV4-1 and TRBJ2-7; 12 bases are shared with TRBD2. Per the germline V gene, CDR1 is MGHRA and CDR2 is YSYEKL. This CDR3 contains 16 residues. V lost 0 bases, J lost 4 bases, and 4 bases stayed unmatched.

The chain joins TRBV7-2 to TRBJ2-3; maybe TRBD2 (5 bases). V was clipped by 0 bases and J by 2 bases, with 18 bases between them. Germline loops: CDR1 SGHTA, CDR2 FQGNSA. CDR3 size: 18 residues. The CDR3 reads CASSLAQSSPSFTDTQYF. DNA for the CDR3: TGTGCCAGCAGCTTAGCGCAGTCTAGCCCAAGCTTCACAGATACGCAGTATTTT.

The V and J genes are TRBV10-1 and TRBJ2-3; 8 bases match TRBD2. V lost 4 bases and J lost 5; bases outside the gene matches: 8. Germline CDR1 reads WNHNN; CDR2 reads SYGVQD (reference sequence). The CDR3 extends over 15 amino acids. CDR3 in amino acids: CASSGSGSSVDTQYF. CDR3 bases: TGCGCCAGCAGTGGCAGCGGGAGTTCGGTAGATACGCAGTATTTT.